This entry is about one T cell receptor (beta chain). Its cognate antigen is unknown. The germline gene is not matched at one end of the junction; a read error may be the cause. The data were obtained in a study of Ad26.COV2.S vaccination and SARS-CoV-2 variants. The study's findings and limits: Whether participants received vaccine or placebo, their non-spike TCR breadth was similar.

TCRdb keeps only in-frame clones here, not all; method: immunoSEQ multiplex PCR. The sample has some 180,000 clones; around 90% are singletons. Per germline, CDR1 SEHNR and CDR2 FQNEAQ (reference sequence). This CDR3 region has 14 residues. The specimen comprised peripheral blood, sampled after recovery from COVID-19. The chain has TRBV7-9 and TRBJ1-3; 10 bases are shared with TRBD1. This TCR was sampled from a human donor who had recovered from COVID-19. The CDR3 DNA is TGTGCCAGCAGCTTAGGAGGCCTGGGACAGGGGACTTTTTTT. It specifies CASSLGGLGQGTFF.